This T cell receptor (beta chain) was retrieved from a study of blood T cells in healthy people across ages. Primers used in a second PCR of roughly 6 to 11 cycles were a sample-barcoded 5' primer and a J-beta primer mix. Using its own MiXCR run on the 5' RACE reads, TCRdb lists one record per CDR3 protein. The repertoire holds 750,000 or so distinct CDR3 sequences, with 20% to 25% as singletons. These data were also filed under a second study, of T cells of mothers and their children.

Material: blood. This receptor was identified in a boy between 5 and 17 years old in good health.

This CDR3 is CASSSPGGLVSYNEQFF. The DNA for the CDR3 is TGTGCCAGCAGCTCCCCGGGCGGACTCGTCTCCTACAATGAGCAGTTCTTC. The chain is built from TRBV7-8 and TRBJ2-1; D possibly corresponds to TRBD2 (5 bases). This CDR3 region has 17 residues. CDR1 is SGHVS and CDR2 is FQNEAQ in the germline V gene. V dropped 4 bases and J dropped 0 bases, with 16 bases sitting between them. Using reference TRBV7-8 and TRBJ2-1 for the parts outside the CDR3, the full variable domain is GAGVSQSPRYKVAKRGQDVALRCDPISGHVSLFWYQQALGQGPEFLTYFQNEAQLDKSGLPSDRFFAERPEGSVSTLKIQRTQQEDSAVYLCASSSPGGLVSYNEQFFGPGTRLTVL.